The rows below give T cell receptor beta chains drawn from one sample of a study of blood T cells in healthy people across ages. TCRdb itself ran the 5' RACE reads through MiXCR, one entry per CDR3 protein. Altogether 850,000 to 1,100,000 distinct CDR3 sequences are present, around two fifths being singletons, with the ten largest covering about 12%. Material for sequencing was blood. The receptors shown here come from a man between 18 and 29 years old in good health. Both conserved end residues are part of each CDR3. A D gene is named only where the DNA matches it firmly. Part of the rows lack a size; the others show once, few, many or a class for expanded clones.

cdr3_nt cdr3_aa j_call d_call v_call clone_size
TGTGCCAGCGGACAGGGGAATGAAAAACTGTTTTTT CASGQGNEKLFF TRBJ1-4 TRBD1 TRBV2 -
TGCAGTGTTTTGTACCCCGGGACAGGGACGGACAATGAGCAGTTCTTC CSVLYPGTGTDNEQFF TRBJ2-1 TRBD1 TRBV20-1 many
TGCAGCGTGGAAGCCCCGGGAGGAGGGACTGAAGCTTTCTTT CSVEAPGGGTEAFF TRBJ1-1 - TRBV29-1 -
TGTGCCAGCAGGGCGATGGGAAGCACAGATACGCAGTATTTT CASRAMGSTDTQYF TRBJ2-3 - TRBV7-9 -
TGCAGTGCTAGAGACTTACAGGGTAGTAGCACAGATACGCAGTGTTTT CSARDLQGSSTDTQCF TRBJ2-3 - TRBV20-1 -
TGTGCCAGCAGCCATCCTAGCGGGGGGGCCGATGAGCAGTTCTTC CASSHPSGGADEQFF TRBJ2-1 TRBD2 TRBV14 few
TGCAGTGCTAGAGGGACACCGGGACAGGGTTTCGGTACCGATGGCTACACCTTC CSARGTPGQGFGTDGYTF TRBJ1-2 TRBD1 TRBV20-1 -
TGTGCCAGCAGGGATAGAACCGACGGCAATCAGCCCCAGCATTTT CASRDRTDGNQPQHF TRBJ1-5 - TRBV6-5 -
TGTGCCAGCGGCTTAGGAACCAGGGTCAAAAACATTCAGTACTTC CASGLGTRVKNIQYF TRBJ2-4 - TRBV7-2 once
TGCAGTGCTAGGACAGGAACCGGGACAGGTAAACGGCCCCAGCATTTT CSARTGTGTGKRPQHF TRBJ1-5 TRBD1 TRBV20-1 -
TGTGCCAGCAGCCCTGGACAGGTTTGGACTGAAGCTTTCTTT CASSPGQVWTEAFF TRBJ1-1 TRBD1 TRBV7-3 -
TGTGCCAGCAGCCCCCTCCGGGAGCCGGGGTATTATGGCTACACCTTC CASSPLREPGYYGYTF TRBJ1-2 - TRBV14 -
TGTGCCAGCAGTTTAGAAGGGGACGAAGAGACCCAGTACTTC CASSLEGDEETQYF TRBJ2-5 - TRBV12-3/TRBV12-4 -
TGCAGTGCTAGAGCCGACTCGACATACTACAATGAGCAGTTCTTC CSARADSTYYNEQFF TRBJ2-1 - TRBV20-1 many
TGTGCCAGCAGCCCCTCACTGAGGGATACGCAGTATTTT CASSPSLRDTQYF TRBJ2-3 - TRBV7-2 -
TGTGCCAGCAGCCAATGGAAAAGTAGAAGTAACACCGGGGAGCTGTTTTTT CASSQWKSRSNTGELFF TRBJ2-2 - TRBV3-1 -
TGTGCCAGCAGTTCCCCACGGACAGGGGGTACCAATGAGCAGTTCTTC CASSSPRTGGTNEQFF TRBJ2-1 TRBD1 TRBV6-2/TRBV6-3 -
TGTGCCATCAGTGAGGGGCCGGATAATTCACCCCTCCACTTT CAISEGPDNSPLHF TRBJ1-6 - TRBV10-3 -
TGTGCCAGCTCACCACCGAGGACAGGCAACTATGGCTACACCTTC CASSPPRTGNYGYTF TRBJ1-2 TRBD1 TRBV18 once
TGTGCCAGCAGCTTAGCGGGAGGGCCTAACTATGGCTACACCTTC CASSLAGGPNYGYTF TRBJ1-2 - TRBV11-2 -
TGTGCCTGCGGATCCGCAGGGATTCGGGAGACCCAGTACTTC CACGSAGIRETQYF TRBJ2-5 - TRBV2 -
TGTGCCAGCAAAACGCGCGGGAGCTCCTACAATGAGCAGTTCTTC CASKTRGSSYNEQFF TRBJ2-1 TRBD2 TRBV6-2/TRBV6-3 -
TGCGCCAGCAGTACCCAACGCCGAGAGACCCAGTACTTC CASSTQRRETQYF TRBJ2-5 - TRBV4-1 -
TGTGCCAGCAGGAGCGGCTCCTACAATGAGCAGTTCTTC CASRSGSYNEQFF TRBJ2-1 - TRBV7-2 many
TGTGCCAGCGGTGGCCGCGATGAAGGCTACACCTTC CASGGRDEGYTF TRBJ1-2 - TRBV2 -
TGCGCCAGCAGCTTGGATCTGCAGAAGGATCAGCCCCAGCATTTT CASSLDLQKDQPQHF TRBJ1-5 - TRBV5-1 -
TGTGCCAGCAGCTTAGACCGTCGGACCCAGTACTTC CASSLDRRTQYF TRBJ2-5 - TRBV7-2 many
TGCGCCAGCAGGAACCTCGTAGGGGCTGGGGGCTACACCTTC CASRNLVGAGGYTF TRBJ1-2 - TRBV4-1 -
TGTGCCAGCAGTTTAGGAGGGTCCCAGCATTTT CASSLGGSQHF TRBJ1-5 - TRBV12-3/TRBV12-4 -
TGTGCCAGCAGCTCGATTACAGGGGGCTGGGGTGGCTACACCTTC CASSSITGGWGGYTF TRBJ1-2 TRBD1 TRBV7-6 -
TGTGCCAGCAGCTTATTCCACTATGGCTACACCTTC CASSLFHYGYTF TRBJ1-2 - TRBV7-9 few
TGTGCCAGCAGCGAAAGGGACAGGGGGCGCGGGAATGAGCAGTTCTTC CASSERDRGRGNEQFF TRBJ2-1 TRBD1 TRBV9 -
TGTGCCAGCAGCTTCCTGGAAGGCTCTGGAAACACCATATATTTT CASSFLEGSGNTIYF TRBJ1-3 - TRBV7-2 -
TGTGCCAGTTCATCTGGGGGGGGACAGGGGTGCACCTTC CASSSGGGQGCTF TRBJ1-2 TRBD1 TRBV6-1 -
TGTGCCAGCAGTGACCCGACCCTCCTCTATGGCTACACCTTC CASSDPTLLYGYTF TRBJ1-2 - TRBV25-1 few
TGTGCCAGCAGCTTCCGGACTAGCGGGGGGGCACGAGATGAGCAGTTCTTC CASSFRTSGGARDEQFF TRBJ2-1 TRBD2 TRBV5-6 -
TGCGCCAGCAGATACGACAGGGAGAACACTGAAGCTTTCTTT CASRYDRENTEAFF TRBJ1-1 TRBD1 TRBV4-1 few
TGTGCCAGCAGTTTACCGGGACAGGGAATAAACTATGGCTACACCTTC CASSLPGQGINYGYTF TRBJ1-2 TRBD1 TRBV28 few
TGTGCCAGCAGCAGAACAGGGGGGAATGAAGCTTTCTTT CASSRTGGNEAFF TRBJ1-1 TRBD1 TRBV5-6 -
TGTGCCAGCAGTTTAGCTGGCAGGGGCACTGAAGCTTTCTTT CASSLAGRGTEAFF TRBJ1-1 - TRBV5-1 many
TGCGCCAGCAGCTTGGGTGAGGGAAATCTTGGGAACACTGAAGCTTTCTTT CASSLGEGNLGNTEAFF TRBJ1-1 - TRBV5-1 -
TGCGCCAGCACCCTGTCTCTGGGGCAGCAAGAGACCCAGTACTTC CASTLSLGQQETQYF TRBJ2-5 - TRBV5-1 -
TGTGCCAGCAGCTTCATCGGTGTTACCCGGGAGCTGTTTTTT CASSFIGVTRELFF TRBJ2-2 - TRBV7-2 -
TGTGCCAGCAGCTCTGACAGGGGGCGAGGGGGCGAGCAGTACTTC CASSSDRGRGGEQYF TRBJ2-7 TRBD1 TRBV7-2 -
TGTGCCAGCAGTTTATGGGCCTCACGCCCTTCGGGGGACACGGGCAGTACGCAGTATTTT CASSLWASRPSGDTGSTQYF TRBJ2-3 - TRBV28 -
TGTGCCAGCAGCGAGGGGGACGGAAGCAATCAGCCCCAGCATTTT CASSEGDGSNQPQHF TRBJ1-5 - TRBV9 few
TGCAGTGCCGCCGAGGGCGTAGATACGCAGTATTTT CSAAEGVDTQYF TRBJ2-3 - TRBV20-1 -
TGCAGTGCTAGACACGGGCGGGACTATGGCTACACCTTC CSARHGRDYGYTF TRBJ1-2 - TRBV20-1 -
TGTGCTAGTGGTTTGGGCTTTCTGAACTCCTACGAGCAGTACTTC CASGLGFLNSYEQYF TRBJ2-7 - TRBV12-5 -
TGTGCCAGCAGATACAGGGATCTAGCTAACTATGGCTACACCTTC CASRYRDLANYGYTF TRBJ1-2 - TRBV2 few